This passage covers 28 T cell receptor beta chains from one sample sequenced in a study of blood T cell repertoires in COVID-19. Generated by immunoSEQ multiplex PCR, the TCRdb table keeps only in-frame clones and is missing some. The table shows around 170,000 clones, with around four fifths occurring only once. The source material was peripheral blood. Receptors were obtained from a man between 65 and 85 years old with active or convalescent COVID-19.

The rearrangement joins TRBV29-1 to TRBJ2-7, with TRBD1 matching over 7 bases. The germline V gene has CDR1 SQVTM and CDR2 ANQGSEA. V lost 1 base, J lost 6 bases, and 6 bases stayed unmatched. CDR3 length equals 13 residues. Here the CDR3 reads CSVEVTRTGEQYF. CDR3 nucleotide sequence: TGCAGCGTTGAAGTGACAAGGACAGGCGAGCAGTACTTC.

The chain is built from TRBV30 and TRBJ1-2; 8 positions agree with TRBD1. The germline V gene has CDR1 GTSNPN and CDR2 SVGIG (reference sequence). The ends lost 1 base at V and 7 bases at J; junction bases unmatched: 2. The CDR3 loop spans 12 amino acids. The CDR3 is CAWSATGVGYTF. The CDR3 DNA reads as TGTGCCTGGAGTGCGACAGGGGTTGGCTACACCTTC.

The rearrangement links TRBV6-6 to TRBJ2-6; tentatively, D is TRBD2 (6 bases). With 0 bases removed from V and 0 bases from J, the gap between germline ends came to 6 bases. The CDR3 totals 16 residues. The germline V gene has CDR1 MNHNY and CDR2 SVGAGI (reference sequence). The CDR3 spells CASSYSGGSGANVLTF. In DNA, the CDR3 is TGTGCCAGCAGTTACTCCGGGGGCTCTGGGGCCAACGTCCTGACTTTC.

The gene calls are TRBV7-2 and TRBJ1-4; D might be TRBD1 (6 bases). The CDR3 runs 15 residues. Trimming cost V 5 bases and J 6 bases, with 16 bases left between them. Germline assignment: CDR1 SGHTA and CDR2 FQGNSA. This chain's CDR3 is CASSPSRDTYEKLFF. The CDR3 coding sequence is TGTGCCAGCAGCCCCTCCCGGGACACGTATGAAAAACTGTTTTTT.

The chain links TRBV5-4 to TRBJ1-1; tentative D call: TRBD1 (6 bases). The V end lost 4 bases, the J end lost 3 bases, and 13 bases lay between the germline ends. CDR3 size: 14 residues. The germline V gene encodes CDR1 SGHNT and CDR2 YYREEE (reference sequence). This chain's CDR3 is CASSDTQGYTEAFF. CDR3 bases: TGTGCCAGCAGCGATACACAGGGCTACACTGAAGCTTTCTTT.

The chain joins TRBV7-9 to TRBJ2-3, with TRBD2 matching over 8 bases. The CDR3 consists of 16 residues. The ends lost 1 base at V and 0 bases at J; junction bases unmatched: 3. Germline CDR1 and CDR2: SEHNR and FQNEAQ (reference sequence). The CDR3 loop reads CASSLGTSTSTDTQYF. The CDR3 bases are TGTGCCAGCAGCTTAGGGACTAGCACGAGCACAGATACGCAGTATTTT.

The gene calls are TRBV3-1 (or the pseudogene TRBV3-2) and TRBJ1-1, with D possibly matching TRBD1 (5 bases). The V end was cut by 5 bases, the J end by 4 bases, with 11 bases between. The CDR3 length is 13 residues. Germline CDR1 reads LGHDT; CDR2 reads YNNKEL (reference sequence). CDR3 region: CASSLDGGTEAFF. The CDR3 bases are TGTGCCAGCAGCTTGGACGGGGGCACTGAAGCTTTCTTT.

The V call is TRBV6-5, the J call TRBJ2-5; a possible D gene is TRBD2 (5 bases). CDR1 and CDR2 from the germline V gene are MNHEY and SVGAGI. V was pared by 8 bases and J by 5 bases, with 21 bases between. This CDR3 is built from 15 residues. The CDR3 region has the DNA TGTGCCAGCTTCCGGACTTGGTCCTCCGGCGAGACCCAGTACTTC. Protein: CASFRTWSSGETQYF.

The J gene is TRBJ1-1, the V gene TRBV6-2 or TRBV6-3; D gene ambiguous. Looked up from germline, CDR1 is MNHEY and CDR2 is SVGEGT. CDR3 size: 12 residues. Trimming took off 4 bases at V and 8 bases at J, with 11 bases between the two ends. CDR3 sequence: CASSSNPTEAFF. The CDR3 DNA reads TGTGCCAGCAGTTCTAACCCGACAGAAGCTTTCTTT.

The chain is built from TRBV7-8 and TRBJ1-4; TRBD1 aligns across 9 bases. V gave up 5 bases and J gave up 8 bases; unmatched junction bases: 3. The CDR3 extends over 13 amino acids. Germline assignment: CDR1 SGHVS and CDR2 FQNEAQ. The CDR3 sequence is CASSQGTGEKLFF. The CDR3 DNA follows: TGTGCCAGCAGCCAAGGGACAGGGGAAAAACTGTTTTTT.

This clone was counted between two and nine times. The rearrangement links TRBV6-1 to TRBJ1-2, with 10 nucleotides matching TRBD1. The trim removed 2 bases at V and 6 bases at J, leaving 12 bases unmatched. Germline CDR1 is MNHNS and CDR2 is SASEGT. This CDR3 is 17 amino acids long. CDR3 nucleotide sequence: TGTGCCAGCAGTGAATCCGGGACAGGGGCGAATCCCGATGGCTACACCTTC. Translating it yields CASSESGTGANPDGYTF.

The V and J genes are TRBV10-2 and TRBJ2-7; the match to TRBD2 covers 7 bases. This CDR3 is 17 amino acids long. CDR1 is WSHSY, CDR2 SAAADI, per germline. V shed 7 bases, J shed 1 base, and the junction held 16 bases outside the gene matches. The CDR3 sequence is CASMREGRDQLSYEQYF. As DNA, the CDR3 is TGCGCCAGCATGAGGGAGGGCAGGGACCAACTTTCCTACGAGCAGTACTTC.

The V gene is TRBV6-5, the J gene TRBJ2-1; weak D call: TRBD1 (6 bases). The CDR3 contains 14 residues. The germline V and J ends were trimmed by 6 bases and 3 bases, with 12 bases remaining between them. Per the germline V gene, CDR1 is MNHEY and CDR2 is SVGAGI. The CDR3 bases are TGTGCCAGCAGACCAGGGGACGTCTACAATGAGCAGTTCTTC. This encodes CASRPGDVYNEQFF.

The chain combines TRBV7-6 with TRBJ1-1; D is possibly TRBD1 (5 bases). V was shortened by 7 bases and J by 1 base, with 10 bases between the two germline ends. This CDR3 region has 13 residues. Germline CDR1 SGHVS, CDR2 FNYEAQ. The CDR3, as DNA: TGTGCCAGCACCGGGGGGGGGAACACTGAAGCTTTCTTT. Amino acid sequence: CASTGGGNTEAFF.

The chain employs TRBV6-2 or TRBV6-3 and TRBJ1-2, with D maybe TRBD1 (5 bases). V dropped 2 bases and J dropped 4 bases, with 14 bases sitting between them. CDR3 length: 15 amino acids. CDR1 and CDR2 (germline): MNHEY, SVGEGT. The CDR3 is CASSYGGVRPYGYTF. In DNA, the CDR3 is TGTGCCAGCAGTTACGGAGGGGTCCGACCCTATGGCTACACCTTC.

This CDR3 is CASSLAGRETQYF. CDR3 DNA: TGTGCCAGCAGCTTAGCGGGCAGAGAGACCCAGTACTTC. This chain joins TRBV7-8 and TRBJ2-5; D not resolved. The V gene lost 0 bases and the J gene lost 4 bases, with 6 bases spanning the gap. This CDR3 has 13 residues. CDR1 is SGHVS and CDR2 is FQNEAQ in the germline V gene.

This clone came up a few times. This chain uses TRBV10-1 with TRBJ1-6; 8 bases align to TRBD1. This CDR3 region has 14 residues. The junction had 1 base not matched to a gene; V was cut back by 3 bases and J by 6 bases. CDR1 is WNHNN and CDR2 is SYGVQD in the germline V gene (reference sequence). This CDR3 reads CASSEQGGNSPLHF. CDR3 nucleotides: TGCGCCAGCAGTGAACAGGGGGGTAATTCACCCCTCCACTTT.

J is TRBJ2-3 and V is TRBV11-2; D perhaps matches TRBD2 (7 bases). Germline V gives CDR1 SGHAT, CDR2 FQNNGV. Trimming took 4 bases from V and 3 from J, leaving 14 bases between them. The CDR3 length is 15 residues. CDR3 region: CASSSLGGHTDTQYF. Written as DNA, the CDR3 is TGTGCCAGCAGCTCTCTCGGGGGGCATACAGATACGCAGTATTTT.

The chain recombines TRBV9 with TRBJ1-2; possible D gene TRBD1, 5 bases. This CDR3 contains 19 residues. Germline lookup yields CDR1 SGDLS and CDR2 YYNGEE. V lost 4 bases and J lost 4, with 29 bases in between. The CDR3 coding sequence is TGTGCCAGCAGCATATCGGCCACCGGGACTCAAATTAGCAGCTATGGCTACACCTTC. Its protein is CASSISATGTQISSYGYTF.

V is TRBV4-2 and J is TRBJ1-5; tentatively, D is TRBD1 (5 bases). The CDR3 contains 16 residues. V shed 1 base and J shed 0 bases, with 10 bases lying between them. CDR1 LGHNA and CDR2 YNFKEQ come from the germline V gene. For the CDR3, the DNA is TGTGCCAGCAGCCAAGGTGGCGGGACTAGCAATCAGCCCCAGCATTTT. As protein: CASSQGGGTSNQPQHF.

About this clone: This sample also contains other DNA sequences that code for the same CDR3. The chain carries TRBV9 and TRBJ1-1; possible D gene TRBD1, 5 bases. CDR3 length: 13 amino acids. Germline-derived CDR1 and CDR2 are SGDLS and YYNGEE. V lost 2 bases, J lost 1 base, and 6 bases lay in between. Written as DNA, the CDR3 is TGTGCCAGCAGCGTTCAGGGGAACACTGAAGCTTTCTTT. Translation gives CASSVQGNTEAFF.

V usage is TRBV5-1 and J usage is TRBJ2-2; D is undetermined. Germline CDR1 is SGHRS and CDR2 is YFSETQ. This CDR3 contains 13 residues. Trimming left V 4 bases short and J 7 bases short, with 11 bases between. The CDR3 DNA reads as TGCGCCAGCAGCATCAAATCCGGCGGGGAGCTGTTTTTT. This codes for CASSIKSGGELFF.

This chain's CDR3 is CASSPGMGGYTF. Written as DNA, the CDR3 is TGTGCCAGCAGCCCAGGGATGGGGGGCTACACCTTC. The rearrangement links TRBV14 to TRBJ1-2, with D tentatively TRBD1 (5 bases). CDR3 length equals 12 residues. Germline CDR1 reads SGHDN; CDR2 reads FVKESK. V lost 4 bases and J lost 8, with 11 bases in between.

Comment on this clone: Other nucleotide sequences from this sample produce the same CDR3. V is TRBV12-3 or TRBV12-4 and J is TRBJ1-2; 7 nucleotides match TRBD1. V gave up 3 bases and J gave up 7 bases; unmatched junction bases: 2. The length of the CDR3 is 12 residues. CDR3 in DNA: TGTGCCAGCAGTTTGAGACAGGGTGGCTACACCTTC. Its translation is CASSLRQGGYTF.

This chain uses TRBV5-1 with TRBJ2-3, with TRBD2 identical over 11 bases. Germline CDR1 SGHRS, CDR2 YFSETQ. Trimming at V came to 7 bases and at J to 2 bases, leaving 3 bases not matched to a gene. CDR3 length: 14 residues. The CDR3 protein is CASAGLADTDTQYF. CDR3 in DNA: TGCGCCAGCGCGGGACTAGCGGACACAGATACGCAGTATTTT.

V and J are TRBV14 and TRBJ1-1; D might be TRBD1 (5 bases). The CDR3 is made up of 13 amino acids. Germline V gene lookup returns CDR1 SGHDN and CDR2 FVKESK. Trimming removed 6 bases from V and 1 base from J, with 9 bases in between. This CDR3 reads CASSGRANTEAFF. Written as DNA, the CDR3 is TGTGCCAGCAGTGGCAGGGCGAACACTGAAGCTTTCTTT. The full variable domain, in which reference TRBV14 and TRBJ1-1 provide the parts outside the CDR3, is EAGVTQFPSHSVIEKGQTVTLRCDPISGHDNLYWYRRVMGKEIKFLLHFVKESKQDESGMPNNRFLAERTGGTYSTLKVQPAELEDSGVYFCASSGRANTEAFFGQGTRLTVV.

The count of this clone is one. The rearrangement uses TRBV29-1 and TRBJ1-2; 9 nucleotides match TRBD1. V gave up 7 bases and J gave up 7 bases; unmatched junction bases: 7. CDR1 is SQVTM and CDR2 is ANQGSEA in the germline V gene. This CDR3 contains 12 residues. The CDR3 region is CSARQGGGGYTF. DNA for the CDR3: TGCAGCGCAAGACAGGGGGGCGGTGGCTACACCTTC.

This sequence joins TRBV3-1 (or the pseudogene TRBV3-2) and TRBJ1-1; 7 nucleotides agree with TRBD1. The CDR3 sequence is 12 residues long. Germline trimming cut 4 bases from V and 8 bases from J; bases unmatched to any gene: 4. Per the germline V gene, CDR1 is LGHDT and CDR2 is YNNKEL (reference sequence). The CDR3, as DNA: TGTGCCAGCAGCCCGCCGGGACAGGAAGCTTTCTTT. This gives the protein CASSPPGQEAFF.